One sample yielded the 7 T cell receptor beta chains listed below, sequenced in a study of T cell clonality in common variable immunodeficiency. Produced via immunoSEQ multiplex PCR; TCRdb's table is partial and in-frame only. The specimen gives tens of thousands of clones without singletons; the ten biggest hold about 6.5%. Sequenced: peripheral blood mononuclear cells. The receptor source for this set is a person aged 18-69 years in good health.

This clone appeared many times. The CDR3 end lies 3 residues beyond the end of the read and is filled in from the germline J gene. The chain is built from TRBV20-1 and TRBJ2-2; TRBD1 is a possible D gene (6 bases). Per germline, CDR1 DFQATT and CDR2 SNEGSKA (reference sequence). CDR3 size: 13 residues. The CDR3 reads CSATIRGNSPLFF. The DNA read from the CDR3 is TGCAGTGCTACTATCAGGGGTAATTCACCG.

This clone was seen ten or more times. The DNA ends 3 residues before the CDR3 does, and the rest of the CDR3 is filled in from the germline J gene. The J gene is TRBJ1-1, the V gene TRBV20-1; 11 bases are shared with TRBD1. Germline lookup yields CDR1 DFQATT and CDR2 SNEGSKA (reference sequence). The junction had 3 bases not matched to a gene; V was cut back by 5 bases and J by 4 bases. The CDR3 runs 13 residues. The CDR3 DNA, read in part, is TGCAGTGCTCGGGACAGGGGGGGCACTGAA. Its protein product is CSARDRGGTE. The entire CDR3 protein is CSARDRGGTEAFF.

The sample holds many counts of this clone. The read comes to an end 3 residues before the CDR3 does, leaving the germline J gene to fill in the end. The V and J genes are TRBV10-2 and TRBJ2-2; 9 positions match TRBD2. The junction had 3 bases not matched to a gene; V was cut back by 4 bases and J by 0 bases. Looked up from germline, CDR1 is WSHSY and CDR2 is SAAADI. The CDR3 runs 16 residues. Here the CDR3 reads CASSVASGTNTGELFF. The sequenced CDR3 bases are TGCGCCAGCAGTGTGGCTAGCGGGACGAACACCGGGGAG.

This clone was counted many times. The read comes to an end 3 residues before the CDR3 does, leaving the germline J gene to fill in the end. V usage is TRBV4-1 and J usage is TRBJ1-2, with unresolved D. There are 11 residues in the CDR3. Germline V CDR1 and CDR2: MGHRA, YSYEKL. CDR3 protein: CASSQVGGYTF. Incomplete CDR3 DNA: TGCGCCAGCAGCCAAGTCGGGGGC.

This clone was seen more than once but under ten times. The CDR3 end lies 3 residues beyond the end of the read and is filled in from the germline J gene. J is TRBJ1-4 and V is TRBV5-6, with 9 bases that match TRBD1. CDR3 size: 14 residues. Germline lookup yields CDR1 SGHDT and CDR2 YYEEEE. The trim removed 5 bases at V and 8 bases at J, leaving 7 bases unmatched. The CDR3 spells CASRYGQGREKLFF. The sequenced part of the CDR3 DNA is TGTGCCAGCAGATACGGACAGGGGAGGGAAAAA.

In its sample, this clone was seen many times. The CDR3 spells CASSLTSGGLNEQFF. The CDR3 bases that were read are TGCGCCAGCAGCCTGACTAGCGGGGGGCTCAATGAG. This chain connects TRBV5-1 to TRBJ2-1, with 13 positions matching TRBD2. The read finishes 3 residues shy of the CDR3 end, and the germline J gene is used to complete it. V shed 4 bases, J shed 6 bases, and the junction held 4 bases outside the gene matches. The V gene's germline CDR1 is SGHRS and CDR2 YFSETQ. This CDR3 has 15 residues.

This clone was observed many times. The read finishes 3 residues shy of the CDR3 end, and the germline J gene is used to complete it. V usage is TRBV5-3 and J usage is TRBJ1-2, with D possibly being TRBD1 (6 bases). TRBV5-3 carries the ORF label, with uncertain function. Trimming took off 4 bases at V and 6 bases at J, with 10 bases between the two ends. The CDR3 loop spans 12 amino acids. The CDR3 spells CARSHRVNGYTF. The CDR3 bases that were read are TGTGCCAGAAGCCACAGGGTGAATGGC.